The 24 T cell receptor beta chains presented below share a single source sample, sequenced in a study of shared clonotypes between healthy human individuals. TCRdb keeps only in-frame clones here, not all; method: immunoSEQ multiplex PCR. The table includes over 2 million clones, roughly 94% detected once. The sample comprised naive CD4+ T cells sorted from blood. Subset here: CD45RA+ positively selected. Receptor source: a man younger than 30 in good health.

Notes on this clone: This CDR3 is also generated by other DNA sequences in the sample. The gene calls are TRBV29-1 and TRBJ1-2; unclear D gene. Trimming took 6 bases from V and 6 from J, leaving 5 bases between them. The CDR3 runs 9 residues. Germline lookup yields CDR1 SQVTM and CDR2 ANQGSEA. The DNA for the CDR3 is TGCAGCGTCGACAATGGCTACACCTTC. As protein: CSVDNGYTF.

V is TRBV2 and J is TRBJ2-7; D is undetermined. This CDR3 has 12 residues. CDR1 is SNHLY and CDR2 is FYNNEI in the germline V gene. The V end lost 8 bases, the J end lost 3 bases, and 11 bases lay between the germline ends. Here the CDR3 DNA reads TGTGCCAGCCGAACAGAAGTCTACGAGCAGTACTTC. It is translated as CASRTEVYEQYF.

In regard to this clone: Different DNA sequences within this sample yield the same CDR3. The chain carries TRBV5-6 and TRBJ1-1; 7 bases map to TRBD1. Per the germline V gene, CDR1 is SGHDT and CDR2 is YYEEEE. V gave up 2 bases and J gave up 0 bases; unmatched junction bases: 4. The CDR3 spans 15 residues. Here the CDR3 reads CASSLVDRVNTEAFF. The CDR3 region has the DNA TGTGCCAGCAGCTTAGTTGACAGGGTGAACACTGAAGCTTTCTTT.

As regards this clone: Other DNA sequences in the sample encode the same CDR3. This sequence joins TRBV6-6 and TRBJ1-1; weak D call: TRBD1 (6 bases). The CDR3 runs to 14 residues. Trimming left V 2 bases short and J 0 bases short, with 7 bases between. The germline CDR1 and CDR2 sequences are MNHNY and SVGAGI (reference sequence). The CDR3, as DNA: TGTGCCAGCAGTTACGGACAGTTGAACACTGAAGCTTTCTTT. This codes for CASSYGQLNTEAFF.

The rearrangement uses TRBV30 and TRBJ1-1, with D perhaps matching TRBD1 (6 bases). In germline, CDR1 is GTSNPN, CDR2 SVGIG (reference sequence). The CDR3 length is 13 residues. The V end was cut by 5 bases, the J end by 1 base, with 11 bases between. Written as DNA, the CDR3 is TGTGCCTGGTCTACGACAGGGAACACTGAAGCTTTCTTT. This gives the protein CAWSTTGNTEAFF.

The rearrangement joins TRBV6-6 to TRBJ2-7; no reliable D call. Trimming cost V 0 bases and J 5 bases, with 17 bases left between them. CDR1 and CDR2 from the germline V gene are MNHNY and SVGAGI (reference sequence). CDR3 length: 16 residues. The CDR3 loop is CASSYSRPALDHEQYF. CDR3 DNA: TGTGCCAGCAGTTACTCGAGGCCAGCGTTGGACCACGAGCAGTACTTC.

Concerning this clone itself: Within the sample, other DNA sequences also encode this same CDR3. J is TRBJ2-1 and V is TRBV4-1; the D is unclear. The germline gives CDR1 MGHRA, CDR2 YSYEKL. The CDR3 has 11 residues. V was cut by 0 bases and J by 9 bases, with 3 bases left in between. The CDR3 DNA is TGCGCCAGCAGCCAAGAAGGTGAGCAGTTCTTC. Amino acid sequence: CASSQEGEQFF.

The rearrangement joins TRBV11-2 to TRBJ2-7; 7 nucleotides agree with TRBD2. The trim removed 5 bases at V and 0 bases at J, leaving 7 bases unmatched. The CDR3 is made up of 15 amino acids. Germline V gene data show CDR1 as SGHAT and CDR2 as FQNNGV. The CDR3 sequence is CASSRVAGDSYEQYF. The CDR3 nucleotides are TGTGCCAGCAGCCGAGTGGCGGGAGACTCCTACGAGCAGTACTTC.

The J gene is TRBJ1-1, the V gene TRBV6-1; possibly TRBD1 for D (5 bases). V was clipped by 3 bases and J by 0 bases, with 11 bases between them. The CDR3 length is 15 residues. Germline loops: CDR1 MNHNS, CDR2 SASEGT. CDR3 protein: CASSDGGGLNTEAFF. CDR3 sequence (DNA): TGTGCCAGCAGTGACGGGGGGGGATTGAACACTGAAGCTTTCTTT.

The rearrangement links TRBV13 to TRBJ1-3; D ambiguous. CDR3 length equals 15 residues. Germline V lookup: CDR1 PRHDT, CDR2 FYEKMQ (reference sequence). The germline V and J ends were trimmed by 5 bases and 0 bases, with 11 bases remaining between them. The CDR3 sequence is CASSAGRSSGNTIYF. The CDR3 coding sequence is TGTGCCAGCAGCGCCGGACGGAGCTCTGGAAACACCATATATTTT.

The chain has TRBV6-5 and TRBJ2-3, with D unclear. Germline V gives CDR1 MNHEY, CDR2 SVGAGI. The CDR3 runs 16 residues. Trimming took 2 bases from V and 0 from J, leaving 12 bases between them. CDR3 protein: CASSYGSTSSTDTQYF. Here the CDR3 DNA reads TGTGCCAGCAGTTACGGGTCGACTTCTAGCACAGATACGCAGTATTTT.

The chain employs TRBV19 and TRBJ2-1; a weak D match, TRBD2 (5 bases). Trimming stripped 1 base from V and 9 bases from J, with 10 bases between. The CDR3 is 13 amino acids. Germline loops: CDR1 LNHDA, CDR2 SQIVND (reference sequence). This chain's CDR3 is CASSIVEGGEQFF. The CDR3 DNA sequence: TGTGCCAGTAGTATAGTCGAGGGCGGTGAGCAGTTCTTC.

V and J are TRBV7-6 and TRBJ2-7, with D possibly matching TRBD2 (5 bases). V shed 5 bases and J shed 7 bases, with 21 bases lying between them. CDR1 and CDR2 from the germline V gene are SGHVS and FNYEAQ. There are 15 residues in the CDR3. The CDR3 reads CASSPQNGPTGEQYF. The CDR3 region has the DNA TGTGCCAGCAGCCCACAGAACGGACCCACGGGGGAGCAGTACTTC.

The chain couples TRBV6-5 to TRBJ2-7, with D perhaps matching TRBD1 or TRBD2 (5 bases each). CDR3 length equals 13 residues. Germline V gene sequence: CDR1 MNHEY, CDR2 SVGAGI. The V and J ends lost 11 bases and 0 bases respectively, with 14 bases between them. The CDR3 DNA follows: TGTGCCGTTACGGGGCCCAGCTCCTACGAGCAGTACTTC. This sequence encodes CAVTGPSSYEQYF.

In DNA, the CDR3 is TGCGCCAGCAGTGAGTCGGACCCTGGACCAGATACGCAGTATTTT. Its protein is CASSESDPGPDTQYF. The chain has TRBV10-2 and TRBJ2-3, with D unclear. Germline lookup yields CDR1 WSHSY and CDR2 SAAADI. The CDR3 spans 15 residues. With 0 bases removed from V and 4 bases from J, the gap between germline ends came to 11 bases.

The chain is built from TRBV5-1 and TRBJ1-2, with D unresolved. The CDR3 contains 14 residues. The V and J ends lost 3 bases and 4 bases respectively, with 13 bases between them. Germline lookup yields CDR1 SGHRS and CDR2 YFSETQ. This CDR3 is CASSYEGYGYGYTF. The CDR3 region has the DNA TGCGCCAGCAGCTATGAGGGTTATGGCTATGGCTACACCTTC.

This sequence joins TRBV2 and TRBJ1-4, with D maybe TRBD1 (6 bases). Germline loops: CDR1 SNHLY, CDR2 FYNNEI. Trimming took off 4 bases at V and 5 bases at J, with 14 bases between the two ends. The CDR3 totals 15 residues. This chain's CDR3 is CASSVPTGNNEKLFF. As DNA, the CDR3 is TGTGCCAGCAGTGTACCGACAGGAAACAATGAAAAACTGTTTTTT.

The chain carries TRBV10-1 and TRBJ1-1; D call uncertain. V was cut by 3 bases and J by 2 bases, with 10 bases left in between. The CDR3 extends over 14 amino acids. Per the germline V gene, CDR1 is WNHNN and CDR2 is SYGVQD (reference sequence). The CDR3 sequence is CASSEAASNTEAFF. CDR3 coding DNA: TGCGCCAGCAGTGAAGCAGCTTCCAACACTGAAGCTTTCTTT.

The chain combines TRBV30 with TRBJ1-2, with D perhaps TRBD1 (6 bases). This CDR3 has 15 residues. With 3 bases removed from V and 3 bases from J, the gap between germline ends came to 17 bases. The germline gives CDR1 GTSNPN, CDR2 SVGIG (reference sequence). The CDR3, as DNA: TGTGCCTGGAGCCCTAGAAGGGGGGCCTACTATGGCTACACCTTC. Its translation: CAWSPRRGAYYGYTF.

The chain couples TRBV19 to TRBJ2-7, with TRBD2 as a possible D gene (6 bases). The germline V gene encodes CDR1 LNHDA and CDR2 SQIVND (reference sequence). The CDR3 runs 13 residues. Trimming took 5 bases from V and 6 from J, leaving 14 bases between them. The CDR3 loop is CASSFSLGLEQYF. Written as DNA, the CDR3 is TGTGCCAGTAGTTTTTCCCTGGGACTCGAGCAGTACTTC.

DNA for the CDR3: TGCGCCAGCAGTGTCCAGGTGGGCTATGGCTACACCTTC. Translating gives CASSVQVGYGYTF. The V gene is TRBV10-2, the J gene TRBJ1-2; D not certain. The CDR3 spans 13 residues. The V and J ends lost 4 bases and 4 bases respectively, with 10 bases between them. Germline V gene lookup returns CDR1 WSHSY and CDR2 SAAADI.

The chain has TRBV25-1 and TRBJ1-5; 7 nucleotides line up with TRBD1. V shed 6 bases and J 2 bases; nucleotides not matched to a gene: 7. This CDR3 contains 15 residues. Looked up from germline, CDR1 is MGHDK and CDR2 is SYGVNS. This CDR3 reads CASRGGSLRNQPQHF. The CDR3 DNA sequence: TGTGCCAGCAGAGGGGGCAGCTTGCGCAATCAGCCCCAGCATTTT.

This chain joins TRBV7-9 and TRBJ2-7, with D unclear. The CDR3 is 16 amino acids. V was clipped by 5 bases and J by 1 base, with 18 bases between them. Germline V gene data show CDR1 as SEHNR and CDR2 as FQNEAQ (reference sequence). The CDR3 spells CASSRELTPESYEQYF. The CDR3, as DNA: TGTGCCAGCAGCCGCGAGTTGACACCCGAATCCTACGAGCAGTACTTC.

V gene TRBV9 combines with J gene TRBJ2-7, with D perhaps matching TRBD1 or TRBD2 (6 bases each). The germline CDR1 and CDR2 sequences are SGDLS and YYNGEE. The CDR3 has 15 amino acids. The V end lost 3 bases, the J end lost 2 bases, and 15 bases lay between the germline ends. The CDR3 DNA reads as TGTGCCAGCAGCGGGGGGGCGACAGTCCCCTACGAGCAGTACTTC. This encodes CASSGGATVPYEQYF.